The T cell receptor beta chain under discussion was sequenced for a study of cytomegalovirus exposure and HLA in healthy donors. Study-level background: Researchers previously reported finding 90 million to 120 million unique TCR beta sequences from roughly 180 million T cells.

It was with 60 Vbeta and 13 Jbeta primers that the PCR ran. Sequenced by immunoSEQ multiplex PCR; TCRdb stores in-frame clones only, minus some. The sample lists approximately 120,000 clones, 75% to 85% occurring once. The receptor's source is a man aged 35 to 55 in good health and CMV-seronegative. The sequenced sample consisted of PBMCs.

DNA for the CDR3: TGTGCCACCAGCAAAAACAGGGATTACTCTGGGGCCAACGTCCTGACTTTC. Translated: CATSKNRDYSGANVLTF. V gene TRBV15 combines with J gene TRBJ2-6; possibly TRBD1 for D (6 bases). Germline CDR1 reads LNHNV; CDR2 reads YYDKDF (reference sequence). The CDR3 extends over 17 amino acids. Between the trimmed V and J ends, which lost 4 bases and 0 bases, there was a span of 13 bases. Supplemented by reference TRBV15 and TRBJ2-6, the full variable domain reads DAMVIQNPRYQVTQFGKPVTLSCSQTLNHNVMYWYQQKSSQAPKLLFHYYDKDFNNEADTPDNFQSRRPNTSFCFLDIRSPGLGDTAMYLCATSKNRDYSGANVLTFGAGSRLTVL.